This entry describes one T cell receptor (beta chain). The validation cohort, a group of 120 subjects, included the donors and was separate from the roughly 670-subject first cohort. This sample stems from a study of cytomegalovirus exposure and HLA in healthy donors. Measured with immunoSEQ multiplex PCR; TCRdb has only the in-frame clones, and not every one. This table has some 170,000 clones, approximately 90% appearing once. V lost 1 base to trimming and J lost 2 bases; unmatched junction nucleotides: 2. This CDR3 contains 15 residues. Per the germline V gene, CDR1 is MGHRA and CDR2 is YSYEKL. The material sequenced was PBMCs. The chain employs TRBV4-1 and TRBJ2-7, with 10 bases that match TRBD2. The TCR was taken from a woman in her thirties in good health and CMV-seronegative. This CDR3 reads CASSQALAGAYEQYF. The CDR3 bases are TGCGCCAGCAGCCAAGCTCTAGCGGGGGCCTACGAGCAGTACTTC.